This entry lists 26 T cell receptor beta chains sequenced from one sample in a study of T-cell reconstitution after alpha-beta-depleted transplantation in children. TCRbeta library construction was performed incorporating unique molecular identifiers. TCRdb reanalysed the PCR reads using MiXCR and keeps one entry per CDR3 protein. The sample holds around 600,000 distinct CDR3 sequences, over 15% seen once. The sequenced sample was PBMCs from the stem cell graft donor, obtained from the stem cell graft. The origin of the receptors is a human donor who donated a stem cell graft to a child with acute myeloid leukemia.

The chain employs TRBV5-1 and TRBJ2-7; possibly TRBD1 for D (6 bases). Looked up from germline, CDR1 is SGHRS and CDR2 is YFSETQ. This CDR3 has 14 residues. V gave up 4 bases and J gave up 3 bases, with 14 bases separating them. DNA for the CDR3: TGCGCCAGCAGCCCCGGACAGATCCGCTACGAGCAGTACTTC. It codes for CASSPGQIRYEQYF.

The chain uses TRBV4-1 and TRBJ2-7, with a weak D call TRBD2 (5 bases). The CDR3 spans 17 residues. From germline, CDR1 is MGHRA and CDR2 YSYEKL. V dropped 1 base and J dropped 4 bases, with 20 bases sitting between them. The CDR3 nucleotides are TGCGCCAGCAGCCAAGCGTGGGGAGTGTTTCAGCAATACGAGCAGTACGTC. Translating gives CASSQAWGVFQQYEQYV.

This clonotype was recorded many times. The genes are TRBV20-1 and TRBJ2-7; 7 positions match TRBD1. CDR3 length: 13 amino acids. Per germline, CDR1 DFQATT and CDR2 SNEGSKA (reference sequence). V gave up 5 bases and J gave up 2 bases; unmatched junction bases: 6. CDR3 loop: CSAEDRSTYEQYV. The DNA of the CDR3 is TGCAGTGCTGAGGACAGGTCCACCTACGAGCAGTACGTC.

The V call is TRBV20-1, the J call TRBJ2-1; 11 bases fit TRBD2. The CDR3 is 17 residues long. The V gene end was trimmed by 3 bases and the J gene end by 6 bases; junction bases not matched to a gene: 13. Germline V lookup: CDR1 DFQATT, CDR2 SNEGSKA (reference sequence). The CDR3 region has the DNA TGCAGTGCTAGGGGGTTTGGGGGACTAGCGGACATCAATGAGCAGTTCTTC. Translated, it gives CSARGFGGLADINEQFF.

There are many counts of this clonotype. The chain has TRBV5-1 and TRBJ1-6; possibly TRBD1 for D (5 bases). The CDR3 has 14 residues. Trimming shortened V by 4 bases and J by 8 bases, and 13 bases separated the two germline ends. In germline, CDR1 is SGHRS, CDR2 YFSETQ. CDR3 in amino acids: CASSTTGLYSPLHF. In DNA, the CDR3 is TGCGCCAGCAGCACAACAGGACTCTATTCACCCCTCCACTTT.

This clonotype was recorded a few times. The chain combines TRBV24-1 with TRBJ2-7; TRBD2 aligns across 7 bases. Trimming took 3 bases from V and 7 from J; bases not matched to a gene: 8. Germline CDR1 and CDR2: KGHDR and SFDVKD. The CDR3 loop spans 14 amino acids. The CDR3 DNA reads as TGTGCCACCAGTGATCATGCGCGGGGGAATGAGCAGTACTTC. Amino acid sequence: CATSDHARGNEQYF.

The table lists this clonotype with many counts. The chain combines TRBV27 with TRBJ2-7; D possibly matches TRBD1 or TRBD2 (6 bases each). Germline CDR1 and CDR2: MNHEY and SMNVEV (reference sequence). Trimming shortened V by 5 bases and J by 4 bases, and 18 bases separated the two germline ends. This CDR3 comprises 15 residues. CDR3 sequence (DNA): TGTGCCAGCAGTCAAGCGAGGGGGGATCAGTACGAGCAGTACTTC. It specifies CASSQARGDQYEQYF.

This chain connects TRBV9 to TRBJ2-3; the match to TRBD2 covers 11 bases. The germline gives CDR1 SGDLS, CDR2 YYNGEE. This CDR3 has 15 residues. The V segment lost 4 bases and the J segment 5 bases; nucleotides outside the gene matches: 6. This chain's CDR3 is CASSPSGTSGDTQYF. Here the CDR3 DNA reads TGTGCCAGCAGCCCCTCCGGGACTAGCGGAGATACGCAGTATTTT.

The chain has TRBV3-1 and TRBJ2-1; D is possibly TRBD1 (5 bases). V gave up 8 bases and J gave up 6 bases, with 20 bases separating them. CDR1 and CDR2 from the germline V gene are LGHDT and YNNKEL (reference sequence). The CDR3 spans 15 residues. CDR3 loop: CASSTSPAGLNEQFF. CDR3 DNA sequence: TGTGCCAGCTCCACCTCCCCGGCAGGGCTCAATGAGCAGTTCTTC.

This clonotype was counted at least ten times. The chain employs TRBV6-2 or TRBV6-3 and TRBJ2-7; TRBD1 agrees at 8 bases. Germline V gene lookup returns CDR1 MNHEY and CDR2 SVGEGT. This CDR3 has 16 residues. J gave up 2 bases and V 1 base, and 7 bases lay outside the gene matches. The CDR3 DNA follows: TGTGCCAGCAGTTACTACGGGACAGGTGTAACCTACGAGCAGTACTTC. This codes for CASSYYGTGVTYEQYF.

The CDR3 nucleotides are TGCAGTGCTAGAGATTTCGTCCGGAATGAGCAGTTCTTC. This gives the protein CSARDFVRNEQFF. This chain links TRBV20-1 with TRBJ2-1; D unclear. The CDR3 runs to 13 residues. V dropped 0 bases and J dropped 7 bases, with 10 bases sitting between them. CDR1 is DFQATT and CDR2 is SNEGSKA in the germline V gene (reference sequence).

In its sample, this clonotype was seen a few times. This rearrangement joins TRBV10-3 to TRBJ2-7; the D gene is possibly TRBD1 (5 bases). Trimming took 2 bases from V and 4 from J, leaving 18 bases between them. Germline CDR1 ENHRY, CDR2 SYGVKD. The CDR3 has 16 residues. DNA for the CDR3: TGTGCCATCAGTGAGGGGCTAGGACACTACGCTTACGAGCAGTACGTC. Protein product: CAISEGLGHYAYEQYV.

This clonotype was recorded a few times. This sequence joins TRBV12-3 or TRBV12-4 and TRBJ1-3; TRBD1 might be the D (5 bases). The ends were cut back, 4 bases at V and 2 bases at J, with 15 bases in the middle. The CDR3 spans 16 residues. The CDR3 region has the DNA TGTGCCAGCAGTTGGCACAGGTCGGTCGCTGGAAACACCATATATTTT. Its protein product is CASSWHRSVAGNTIYF.

A few counts support this clonotype. This chain joins TRBV30 and TRBJ1-1; D not certain. V was trimmed by 5 bases and J by 1 base, leaving 14 bases between them. The CDR3 runs to 14 residues. Germline-derived CDR1 and CDR2 are GTSNPN and SVGIG (reference sequence). The CDR3 reads CAWARSRANTEAFF. CDR3 coding DNA: TGTGCCTGGGCCAGATCTCGGGCGAACACTGAAGCTTTCTTT.

This clonotype was seen many times. This chain joins TRBV20-1 and TRBJ2-7, with 7 bases lining up with TRBD2. The CDR3 consists of 11 residues. Germline CDR1 is DFQATT and CDR2 is SNEGSKA (reference sequence). The V segment lost 6 bases and the J segment 6 bases; nucleotides outside the gene matches: 5. This chain's CDR3 is CSALGGIEQYF. CDR3 nucleotide sequence: TGCAGTGCCTTGGGAGGGATCGAGCAGTACTTC.

This clonotype was counted a few times. The chain employs TRBV12-3 or TRBV12-4 and TRBJ1-5; D possibly corresponds to TRBD1 (5 bases). This CDR3 spans 13 amino acids. V lost 5 bases, J lost 10 bases, and 15 bases lay in between. CDR3 sequence: CASSPGPTLPQHF. The CDR3 DNA reads TGTGCCAGCAGTCCGGGGCCGACCTTACCCCAGCATTTT.

This clonotype has ten or more counts. The genes are TRBV15 and TRBJ2-3, with D unresolved. V was clipped by 5 bases and J by 0 bases, with 15 bases between them. CDR1 is LNHNV, CDR2 YYDKDF, per germline (reference sequence). This CDR3 is built from 16 residues. The CDR3 loop is CATSSPEAASTDTQYF. CDR3 DNA: TGTGCCACCAGCTCCCCAGAGGCCGCTAGCACAGATACGCAGTATTTT.

Ten or more counts support this clonotype. The rearrangement links TRBV12-5 to TRBJ1-1; 7 positions agree with TRBD1. The trim removed 7 bases at V and 4 bases at J, leaving 6 bases unmatched. The CDR3 extends over 13 amino acids. Germline CDR1 is LGHNT and CDR2 is FRNRAP. CDR3: CASAMTGSTEAFF. DNA of the CDR3: TGTGCTAGTGCCATGACAGGGAGCACTGAAGCTTTCTTT.

In this sample, this clonotype turned up many times. The chain has TRBV20-1 and TRBJ1-5; a possible D gene is TRBD1 (5 bases). The CDR3 length is 13 residues. CDR1 is DFQATT, CDR2 SNEGSKA, per germline (reference sequence). V lost 1 base, J lost 6 bases, and 10 bases lay in between. CDR3 sequence (DNA): TGCAGTGCTAGAGCGCAGGGATTTCAGCCCCAGCATTTT. Translation: CSARAQGFQPQHF.

This sequence joins TRBV7-9 and TRBJ1-2, with 9 bases lining up with TRBD1. Germline CDR1 SEHNR, CDR2 FQNEAQ (reference sequence). CDR3 length: 16 amino acids. The V segment lost 2 bases and the J segment 4 bases; nucleotides outside the gene matches: 8. CDR3 DNA: TGTGCCAGCAGCTTATCCCGGGACAGGGTCGGCTATGGCTACACCTTC. Amino acid sequence: CASSLSRDRVGYGYTF.

This clonotype came up a few times. V gene TRBV12-3 or TRBV12-4 combines with J gene TRBJ2-4; D might be TRBD2 (6 bases). V was cut by 4 bases and J by 4 bases, with 11 bases left in between. CDR3 length: 14 residues. CDR3 protein: CASSWGELKNIQYF. For the CDR3, the DNA is TGTGCCAGCAGTTGGGGGGAATTGAAAAACATTCAGTACTTC.

At least ten counts were recorded for this clonotype. The chain couples TRBV7-2 to TRBJ2-7; TRBD2 matches 8 bases. The J segment lost 2 bases and the V segment lost 1 base, leaving 7 bases of the junction unmatched. The length of the CDR3 is 16 residues. CDR1 and CDR2 from the germline V gene are SGHTA and FQGNSA. This CDR3 is CASSLGRAGGAYEQYF. In DNA form, the CDR3 reads TGTGCCAGCAGCTTAGGAAGGGCGGGGGGCGCCTACGAGCAGTACTTC.

In this sample, this clonotype turned up many times. The genes are TRBV29-1 and TRBJ2-7; D is possibly TRBD2 (6 bases). Germline assignment: CDR1 SQVTM and CDR2 ANQGSEA. The CDR3 spans 15 residues. V gave up 7 bases and J gave up 1 base, with 20 bases separating them. The CDR3 loop reads CSASGVAQGSYEQYF. For the CDR3, the DNA is TGCAGCGCTTCGGGGGTCGCCCAAGGGTCCTACGAGCAGTACTTC.

The gene calls are TRBV2 and TRBJ2-7, with D tentatively TRBD1 (6 bases). Germline CDR1 SNHLY, CDR2 FYNNEI. The CDR3 has 16 residues. Between the trimmed V and J ends, which lost 4 bases and 0 bases, there was a span of 16 bases. The CDR3 sequence: CASSARTARSSYEQYF. CDR3 nucleotides: TGTGCCAGCAGTGCCAGGACAGCGAGGAGCTCCTACGAGCAGTACTTC.

This chain joins TRBV29-1 and TRBJ1-1; D uncertain. Germline loops: CDR1 SQVTM, CDR2 ANQGSEA. The length of the CDR3 is 13 residues. Trimming removed 4 bases from V and 0 bases from J, with 9 bases in between. The CDR3 bases are TGCAGCGTTGCAGCCAGGCTGAACACTGAAGCTTTCTTT. It encodes CSVAARLNTEAFF.

This clonotype was seen more than once but under ten times. This CDR3 reads CASTWGTARDSGYTF. CDR3 in DNA: TGCGCCAGCACATGGGGGACAGCCCGCGATAGTGGCTACACCTTC. The chain combines TRBV5-1 with TRBJ1-2; 7 nucleotides align to TRBD1. The CDR3 contains 15 residues. Germline trimming cut 6 bases from V and 7 bases from J; bases unmatched to any gene: 15. CDR1 and CDR2 (germline): SGHRS, YFSETQ.